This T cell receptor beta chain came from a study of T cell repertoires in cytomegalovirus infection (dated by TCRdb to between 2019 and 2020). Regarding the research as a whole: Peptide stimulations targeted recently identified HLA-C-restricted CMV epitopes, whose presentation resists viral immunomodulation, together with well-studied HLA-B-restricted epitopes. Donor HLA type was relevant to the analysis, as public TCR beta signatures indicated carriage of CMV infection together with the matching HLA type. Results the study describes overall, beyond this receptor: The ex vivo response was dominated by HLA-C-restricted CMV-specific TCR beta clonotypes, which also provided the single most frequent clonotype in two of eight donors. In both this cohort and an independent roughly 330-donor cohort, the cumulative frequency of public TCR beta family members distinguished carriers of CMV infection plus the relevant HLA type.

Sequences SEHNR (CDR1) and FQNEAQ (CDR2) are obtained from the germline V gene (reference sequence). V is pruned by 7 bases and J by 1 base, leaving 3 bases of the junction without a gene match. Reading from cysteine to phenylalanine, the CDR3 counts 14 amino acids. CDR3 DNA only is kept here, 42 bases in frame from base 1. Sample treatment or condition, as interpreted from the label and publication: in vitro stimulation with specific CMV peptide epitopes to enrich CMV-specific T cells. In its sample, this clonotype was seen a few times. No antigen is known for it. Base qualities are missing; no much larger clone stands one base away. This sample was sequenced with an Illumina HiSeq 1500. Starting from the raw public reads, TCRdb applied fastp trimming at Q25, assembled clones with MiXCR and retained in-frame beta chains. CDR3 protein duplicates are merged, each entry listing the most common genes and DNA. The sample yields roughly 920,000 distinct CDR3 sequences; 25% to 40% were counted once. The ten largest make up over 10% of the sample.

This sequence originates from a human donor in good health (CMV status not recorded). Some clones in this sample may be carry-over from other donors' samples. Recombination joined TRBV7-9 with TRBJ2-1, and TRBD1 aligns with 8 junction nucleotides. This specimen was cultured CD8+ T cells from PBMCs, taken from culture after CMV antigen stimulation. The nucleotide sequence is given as TGTGCCAGCACGGGGGACAGGTCCTACAATGAGCAGTTCTTC. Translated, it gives CASTGDRSYNEQFF. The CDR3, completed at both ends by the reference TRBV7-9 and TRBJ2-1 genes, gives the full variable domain DTGVSQNPRHKITKRGQNVTFRCDPISEHNRLYWYRQTLGQGPEFLTYFQNEAQLEKSRLLSDRFSAERPKGSFSTLEIQRTEQGDSAMYLCASTGDRSYNEQFFGPGTRLTVL.